This T cell receptor beta chain was obtained from a study of cytomegalovirus exposure and HLA in healthy donors. The CDR3 length is 14 residues. Per germline, CDR1 SGHRS and CDR2 YFSETQ. The junction had 2 bases not matched to a gene; V was cut back by 2 bases and J by 5 bases. Primers for the PCR totalled 60 Vbeta and 13 Jbeta. Assay used: immunoSEQ multiplex PCR; TCRdb lists only in-frame clones, some missing. The sample comprises about 160,000 clones, roughly 73% of which are singletons, and approximately 1.4% rests with the top ten. Points from the study as a whole: Later work associated around 18,000 TCR beta sequences with HLA alleles at 0.05 false discovery rate.

Of note for this clone: Its target is unknown.

This chain joins TRBV5-1 and TRBJ2-3; 10 bases fit TRBD2. Sequencing was carried out using PBMCs. The sequence was collected from a young woman in good health and CMV-seronegative. The CDR3 spells CASSLSSGGDTQYF. The CDR3 region has the DNA TGCGCCAGCAGCTTATCTAGCGGGGGAGATACGCAGTATTTT.